Shown below are 29 T cell receptor beta chains from a single sample sequenced in a study of blood T cell repertoires in COVID-19. Only in-frame clones appear in the TCRdb table, and some are missing; sequencing was by immunoSEQ multiplex PCR. The sample includes roughly 120,000 clones, around nine tenths of them seen just once. The source material was peripheral blood. These receptor sequences come from a man aged 50-60 years with COVID-19, enrolled during active disease.

The chain joins TRBV3-1 (or the pseudogene TRBV3-2) to TRBJ1-5; D call uncertain. The CDR3 loop spans 15 amino acids. V lost 1 base, J lost 3 bases, and 10 bases lay in between. Germline V lookup: CDR1 LGHDT, CDR2 YNNKEL (reference sequence). The CDR3, as DNA: TGTGCCAGCAGCCAAGGGAGGGCCAACAATCAGCCCCAGCATTTT. Translating gives CASSQGRANNQPQHF.

This sequence joins TRBV12-3 or TRBV12-4 and TRBJ1-1, with no clear D. Trimming stripped 3 bases from V and 0 bases from J, with 2 bases between. There are 12 residues in the CDR3. This CDR3 is CASSFVNTEAFF. CDR3 DNA sequence: TGTGCCAGCAGTTTCGTGAACACTGAAGCTTTCTTT.

This clone has a single count. The chain employs TRBV9 and TRBJ2-1; tentative D call: TRBD2 (6 bases). The CDR3 runs 14 residues. V shed 0 bases and J shed 6 bases, with 10 bases lying between them. Germline CDR1 reads SGDLS; CDR2 reads YYNGEE. CDR3 DNA sequence: TGTGCCAGCAGCGTAGCGGGAGCTGGCAATGAGCAGTTCTTC. This gives the protein CASSVAGAGNEQFF.

The chain employs TRBV10-2 and TRBJ1-1, with D possibly being TRBD1 (5 bases). The V gene's germline CDR1 is WSHSY and CDR2 SAAADI. This CDR3 is built from 13 residues. Trimming left V 1 base short and J 6 bases short, with 9 bases between. The CDR3 is CASSEFQGAEAFF. In DNA, the CDR3 is TGCGCCAGCAGTGAGTTTCAGGGCGCTGAAGCTTTCTTT.

The chain uses TRBV3-1 (or the pseudogene TRBV3-2) and TRBJ1-2; the D is unclear. Germline values: CDR1 LGHDT, CDR2 YNNKEL (reference sequence). Trimming left V 0 bases short and J 6 bases short, with 5 bases between. The CDR3 is made up of 12 amino acids. Written as DNA, the CDR3 is TGTGCCAGCAGCCAAGATTCAAATGGCTACACCTTC. This translates into CASSQDSNGYTF.

This clone was observed a handful of times. The chain couples TRBV7-9 to TRBJ1-4, with D unresolved. Trimming pared 1 base from V and 8 bases from J, leaving 8 bases between. From germline, CDR1 is SEHNR and CDR2 FQNEAQ (reference sequence). This CDR3 has 13 residues. The DNA for the CDR3 is TGTGCCAGCAGCTTAGGGGGAGGCGAAAAACTGTTTTTT. Protein sequence: CASSLGGGEKLFF.

The chain has TRBV9 and TRBJ2-5; TRBD1 agrees at 9 bases. The CDR3 consists of 16 residues. Germline-derived CDR1 and CDR2 are SGDLS and YYNGEE. With 3 bases clipped from V and 0 bases from J, the junction kept 6 bases outside the gene matches. This CDR3 is CASSGGTGLYQETQYF. CDR3 DNA: TGTGCCAGCAGCGGAGGGACAGGGCTGTACCAAGAGACCCAGTACTTC.

CDR3 in amino acids: CAWSSGEVSTEAFF. Written as DNA, the CDR3 is TGTGCCTGGAGTTCTGGGGAGGTTTCCACTGAAGCTTTCTTT. This chain links TRBV30 with TRBJ1-1; D unclear. Deletions cut 2 bases from V and 4 bases from J, with 14 bases between. Germline values: CDR1 GTSNPN, CDR2 SVGIG (reference sequence). There are 14 residues in the CDR3.

The chain uses TRBV6-5 and TRBJ2-7; D might be TRBD2 (5 bases). The CDR3 is 11 residues long. Trimming left V 7 bases short and J 5 bases short, with 9 bases between. Germline assignment: CDR1 MNHEY and CDR2 SVGAGI. CDR3 region: CASKGSHEQYV. In nucleotides, the CDR3 is TGTGCCAGCAAAGGGAGCCACGAGCAGTACGTC.

The CDR3, as DNA: TGTGCCAGCAGCTTGCGGGGGGCTACCTACTATGGCTACACCTTC. It translates to CASSLRGATYYGYTF. J is TRBJ1-2 and V is TRBV5-4; D may be TRBD1 (6 bases). CDR1 is SGHNT, CDR2 YYREEE, per germline (reference sequence). Trimming cost V 1 base and J 3 bases, with 13 bases left between them. The CDR3 consists of 15 residues.

A single count supports this clone. The same CDR3 can be traced to other DNA sequences in this sample. This chain connects TRBV27 to TRBJ1-5; D is perhaps TRBD1 (6 bases). Trimming took off 5 bases at V and 4 bases at J, with 9 bases between the two ends. CDR1 and CDR2 (germline): MNHEY, SMNVEV (reference sequence). The CDR3 loop spans 13 amino acids. As DNA, the CDR3 is TGTGCCAGCAGTCTAGGACAGAATCAGCCCCAGCATTTT. This translates into CASSLGQNQPQHF.

CDR3 in amino acids: CASSPRRDREDQPQHF. As DNA, the CDR3 is TGTGCCAGCAGCCCAAGGCGGGACAGGGAGGATCAGCCCCAGCATTTT. The chain couples TRBV11-2 to TRBJ1-5, with TRBD1 matching over 9 bases. The CDR3 runs to 16 residues. The V segment lost 5 bases and the J segment 5 bases; nucleotides outside the gene matches: 10. Per the germline V gene, CDR1 is SGHAT and CDR2 is FQNNGV.

A single count supports this clone. CDR3 coding DNA: TGTGCCAGCAGCTCCCAGGGGGACACTGAAGCTTTCTTT. Translation: CASSSQGDTEAFF. This chain connects TRBV6-6 to TRBJ1-1; 7 nucleotides match TRBD1. With 6 bases clipped from V and 3 bases from J, the junction kept 4 bases outside the gene matches. Germline values: CDR1 MNHNY, CDR2 SVGAGI (reference sequence). The length of the CDR3 is 13 residues.

The rearrangement uses TRBV7-2 and TRBJ2-5, with TRBD1 matching over 8 bases. CDR3 length: 13 residues. Germline V lookup: CDR1 SGHTA, CDR2 FQGNSA. V lost 5 bases to trimming and J lost 5 bases; unmatched junction nucleotides: 4. The CDR3 DNA sequence: TGTGCCAGCAGCCGGGACAGGAGTGAGACCCAGTACTTC. Its translation is CASSRDRSETQYF.

The table lists this clone with a count of one. CDR3 sequence reads: CSASGPGRGTQYF. The CDR3 DNA sequence: TGCAGTGCTAGTGGGCCGGGGAGGGGGACCCAGTACTTC. This sequence joins TRBV20-1 and TRBJ2-5; 7 bases align to TRBD2. With 3 bases clipped from V and 7 bases from J, the junction kept 8 bases outside the gene matches. Germline V gene sequence: CDR1 DFQATT, CDR2 SNEGSKA (reference sequence). The CDR3 is 13 amino acids.

Remarks on this clone: Other DNA variants within this sample encode the same CDR3. The chain recombines TRBV29-1 with TRBJ2-3; no definite D call. Germline CDR1 reads SQVTM; CDR2 reads ANQGSEA. The CDR3 contains 11 residues. The ends were cut back, 7 bases at V and 0 bases at J, with 5 bases in the middle. CDR3 sequence reads: CSETSTDTQYF. In nucleotides, the CDR3 is TGCAGCGAGACTAGCACAGATACGCAGTATTTT.

The V gene is TRBV11-2, the J gene TRBJ2-3, with TRBD2 matching over 7 bases. V was clipped by 0 bases and J by 0 bases; unmatched bases: 3. Germline values: CDR1 SGHAT, CDR2 FQNNGV. This CDR3 spans 16 amino acids. The CDR3 region has the DNA TGTGCCAGCAGCTTAGATAGCGGGCCTAGCACAGATACGCAGTATTTT. Its protein is CASSLDSGPSTDTQYF.

This rearrangement joins TRBV27 to TRBJ1-2; perhaps TRBD1 as D (6 bases). V lost 3 bases, J lost 1 base, and 15 bases lay in between. CDR1 and CDR2 from the germline V gene are MNHEY and SMNVEV (reference sequence). CDR3 size: 16 residues. The CDR3 is CASSFMGAHRNYGYTF. DNA of the CDR3: TGTGCCAGCAGTTTTATGGGGGCCCACCGTAACTATGGCTACACCTTC.

This chain uses TRBV15 with TRBJ2-5, with TRBD2 identical over 10 bases. The germline V gene has CDR1 LNHNV and CDR2 YYDKDF (reference sequence). Trimming removed 3 bases from V and 1 base from J; junction bases left unmatched: 8. This CDR3 has 17 residues. The DNA of the CDR3 is TGTGCCACCAGCAGCTGGACTCTAGCGGGAGTCCAAGAGACCCAGTACTTC. Amino acids: CATSSWTLAGVQETQYF.

This chain joins TRBV2 and TRBJ2-3; tentatively, D is TRBD1 (6 bases). The CDR3 runs to 14 residues. Germline assignment: CDR1 SNHLY and CDR2 FYNNEI. The V and J ends lost 5 bases and 0 bases respectively, with 9 bases between them. The CDR3 protein is CASSRQASTDTQYF. The CDR3 nucleotides are TGTGCCAGCAGTCGACAGGCTAGCACAGATACGCAGTATTTT.

The chain uses TRBV12-5 and TRBJ2-7; TRBD1 agrees at 7 bases. This CDR3 has 14 amino acids. Germline V gene data show CDR1 as LGHNT and CDR2 as FRNRAP. V lost 6 bases to trimming and J lost 3 bases; unmatched junction nucleotides: 8. CDR3 amino acids: CASGSLQGYYEQYV. In DNA form, the CDR3 reads TGTGCTAGTGGCTCTTTACAGGGGTACTACGAGCAGTACGTC.

This chain uses TRBV6-5 with TRBJ1-2; a possible D gene is TRBD1 (6 bases). Germline V gives CDR1 MNHEY, CDR2 SVGAGI. The length of the CDR3 is 14 residues. Trimming took 6 bases from V and 3 from J, leaving 14 bases between them. The CDR3 reads CASRGDRTYYGYTF. Here the CDR3 DNA reads TGTGCCAGCAGAGGTGACAGGACCTACTATGGCTACACCTTC.

Comment on this clone: A read error may account for a junction end that differs from germline. J is TRBJ2-3 and V is TRBV7-7, with TRBD2 matching over 13 bases. CDR1 is SSHAT, CDR2 FNYEAQ, per germline (reference sequence). This CDR3 has 16 amino acids. In DNA, the CDR3 is TGTGCTAGCAGCCCGGGACTAGCGGGAAACGCAGATACGCAGTATTTT. This codes for CASSPGLAGNADTQYF.

The chain uses TRBV28 and TRBJ1-5; 8 bases map to TRBD1. This CDR3 comprises 15 residues. J was trimmed by 5 bases and V by 6 bases; bases with no gene match: 9. CDR1 is MDHEN, CDR2 SYDVKM, per germline. DNA for the CDR3: TGTGCCAGCAGCCCCGGGACAGGCCCTGATCAGCCCCAGCATTTT. Translation: CASSPGTGPDQPQHF.

The chain combines TRBV5-4 with TRBJ1-1, with D possibly matching TRBD1 (6 bases). V shed 3 bases and J shed 0 bases, with 12 bases lying between them. From germline, CDR1 is SGHNT and CDR2 YYREEE (reference sequence). The CDR3 consists of 15 residues. CDR3 in DNA: TGTGCCAGCAGCTCCCAGGACAGCCTGAACACTGAAGCTTTCTTT. Protein product: CASSSQDSLNTEAFF.

CDR3 DNA: TGCGCCAGCAGCCAAGAGAGAGGGGGCGGTCATGAAAAACTGTTTTTT. It specifies CASSQERGGGHEKLFF. The chain carries TRBV4-1 and TRBJ1-4, with 7 bases fitting TRBD1. In germline, CDR1 is MGHRA, CDR2 YSYEKL. V shed 0 bases, J shed 6 bases, and the junction held 7 bases outside the gene matches. This CDR3 comprises 16 residues.

V is TRBV2 and J is TRBJ2-1, with TRBD2 identical over 7 bases. Germline CDR1 SNHLY, CDR2 FYNNEI. CDR3 length equals 16 residues. V gave up 6 bases and J gave up 8 bases; unmatched junction bases: 16. The CDR3 loop reads CASSSQMWGGFDEQFF. For the CDR3, the DNA is TGTGCCAGCAGCTCCCAGATGTGGGGAGGGTTCGATGAGCAGTTCTTC.

The chain couples TRBV9 to TRBJ1-4, with a possible D match to TRBD1 (5 bases). CDR1 and CDR2 from the germline V gene are SGDLS and YYNGEE. Trimming removed 3 bases at V and 5 bases at J, with 14 bases between. There are 15 residues in the CDR3. CDR3 sequence: CASSDGGGINEKLFF. The CDR3 nucleotides are TGTGCCAGCAGCGACGGGGGAGGGATAAATGAAAAACTGTTTTTT.

The J gene is TRBJ2-7, the V gene TRBV5-5, with D possibly matching TRBD1 (5 bases). This CDR3 is built from 12 residues. Trimming took off 5 bases at V and 3 bases at J, with 9 bases between the two ends. Germline V gives CDR1 SGHKS, CDR2 YYEKEE (reference sequence). The CDR3 protein is CASSQGDYEQYV. The CDR3 DNA sequence: TGTGCCAGCAGTCAAGGGGACTACGAGCAGTACGTC.